This T cell receptor (beta chain) was identified during a study of blood T cell repertoires in COVID-19 (dated by TCRdb to between 2020 and 2021). The study in broad terms: Samples covering the acute and convalescent phases of COVID-19 were provided by collaborators in the United States, Italy and Spain. Samples were obtained from the ongoing ImmuneRACE study (first 160 participants) and from 1,200 or so subjects provided by 6 global collaborators. A de-identified subject ID, COVID-19 status, age in years and sex were almost always included in the sample metadata. The prospective study material was composed of cDNA or gDNA derived from T cells, B-cell-depleted T cells, or PBMCs. Deeply sampled blood TCRbeta repertoires from subjects exposed to, actively infected with, or recovered from COVID-19 were included in the dataset. Where HLA class I and class II types were available, the types were taken from metadata supplied by the sample provider, not from assay-based typing. A freely available public database, intended as a resource for researchers studying the immune response to SARS-CoV-2, is where the repertoires were released.

The collaborating institutions used their own protocols to collect whole blood in K2EDTA tubes. For TCRbeta analysis, collaborators shipped samples as frozen whole blood, isolated PBMCs, or DNA extracted from either of those sample types. TCRbeta CDR3 regions were amplified from genomic DNA by means of the immunoSEQ Assay, a bias-controlled multiplex PCR. On the study's bioinformatics: Nucleated cell counts per sample were estimated from amplification of reference gene primers within the assay. To quantify the absolute abundance of each unique TCRbeta CDR3 rearrangement, sequence reads were collapsed and filtered. For each sample, productive Simpson clonality was calculated by taking the square root of Simpson's diversity index across productive rearrangements. This is the immuneACCESS table as TCRdb keeps it, with only in-frame sequences that have V and J called. A part of the clones is gone; compared with another copy, unresolved V genes explain less than half, and the rest is unexplained. From that table come the V and J calls and clone size; the DNA was used to work out D and trimming. The sample table contains about 150,000 clones; only one count was recorded for 70% to 90% of them. 2.4% of the sample goes to the ten largest clones.

In the case of this clone: No antigen is known for it. No much larger clonotype is one base removed from it; base qualities were not supplied.

What the authors observed across the whole study: How much clinical and demographic metadata was included differed by source and by participant, and the metadata was provided uncurated.

Sequenced input: peripheral blood. The receptor's source is a woman in her seventies with acute or convalescent COVID-19.

The CDR3 loop reads CASSYSGGSQPQHF. The base sequence is TGTGCCAGCAGTTACTCTGGAGGAAGTCAGCCCCAGCATTTT. This receptor chain uses TRBV6-5 and TRBJ1-5, with the D gene uncertain. The junction carries 9 bases between V and J, which are trimmed by 0 bases and 6 bases respectively. From cysteine to phenylalanine, the CDR3 is 14 amino acids long. Only the CDR3 DNA is retained, 42 bases long and in frame from the first base. CDR1 and CDR2 are drawn from the germline V gene: MNHEY, SVGAGI.